This entry features one T cell receptor beta chain sequence. Its antigen is not identified. Method: immunoSEQ multiplex PCR; TCRdb's copy keeps in-frame clones and lacks some. Of 40,000 to 45,000 clones listed, 83% are singletons. Looked up from germline, CDR1 is MNHEY and CDR2 is SVGEGT. V lost 6 bases, J lost 7 bases, and 16 bases lay in between. CDR3 length: 15 residues. This sample was included in a study of T cell responses to AZD1222 COVID-19 vaccine. Findings and limits, study-wide: Donors skewed white British and female; clonal diversity was possibly underestimated. Baseline seropositivity occurred in only 5 to 7 AZD1222 recipients. Spike regions recognized by vaccine-associated CD4 TCRs spanned the protein, led by 160-218 and 743-854.

The specimen was peripheral blood, collected on day 0 of AZD1222 vaccination. The chain couples TRBV6-2 or TRBV6-3 to TRBJ1-6; maybe TRBD1 (6 bases). This receptor was identified in an adult in good health. The CDR3 DNA follows: TGTGCCAGCAGCCAACAGGGACCTGGGAATTCACCCCTCCACTTT. The encoded protein is CASSQQGPGNSPLHF.